The present entry profiles one T cell receptor beta chain with its context. The antigen this receptor binds is unknown. No base-level quality is on record; no much larger clone is a single base apart. A second Seattle source provided samples from volunteer blood donors who had recovered from COVID-19. Collaborating institutions collected whole blood in K2EDTA tubes following their own protocols. Collaborator samples were shipped for TCRbeta analysis as frozen whole blood, isolated PBMCs, or DNA extracted from either sample type. The immunoSEQ Assay, a bias-controlled multiplex PCR, was used to amplify TCRbeta CDR3 regions from genomic DNA. In the original analysis: The number of nucleated cells in each sample was estimated by amplification of reference gene primers within the assay. To quantify the absolute abundance of each unique TCRbeta CDR3 rearrangement, sequence reads were collapsed and filtered. For each sample, productive Simpson clonality was calculated as the square root of Simpson's diversity index over productive rearrangements. The source is immuneACCESS, and TCRdb retained only in-frame sequences with V and J called. Part of the clones is not carried over; for the studies checked, unresolved V genes explain less than half of this, and the remainder is unexplained. V and J calls and clone size are copied from that table; D and trimming were computed from the DNA. For this sample the table gives roughly 180,000 clones, of which roughly 86% were detected only once. Around 7.7% of the sample is in the top ten clones.

This sample is drawn from a study of blood T cell repertoires in COVID-19 (dated by TCRdb to the early 2020s). The study in broad terms: Samples covering the acute and convalescent phases of COVID-19 were provided by collaborators in the United States, Italy and Spain. Deeply sampled blood TCRbeta repertoires from subjects exposed to, actively infected with, or recovered from COVID-19 were included in the dataset. The repertoires were released in a freely available public database meant as a resource for research on the immune response to SARS-CoV-2. HLA class I and class II types, where available, came from metadata supplied by the sample provider rather than from assay-based typing. Samples came from the ongoing ImmuneRACE study (first 160 participants) plus 1,254 subjects from 6 global collaborators. The prospective study material was composed of cDNA or gDNA derived from T cells, B-cell-depleted T cells, or PBMCs. A de-identified subject ID, COVID-19 status, age in years and sex were almost always included in the sample metadata.

CDR1 and CDR2 were assigned from the germline V gene as SGHTA and FQGTGA. The germline V and J ends show losses of 5 bases and 4 bases respectively, and no gene match explains 5 bases of the junction. The CDR3 sequence holds 16 residues, the cysteine and phenylalanine included. The only DNA kept is the CDR3, 48 bases in frame from the first base. The paper as a whole reports these results and caveats: How much clinical and demographic metadata was included differed by source and by participant, and the metadata was provided uncurated.

Recombination linked TRBV7-3 to TRBJ2-3; 14 junctional bases match TRBD2. Sequenced: peripheral blood. The clonotype was recovered from a man aged 40-49 years who had recovered from COVID-19. This receptor has the CDR3 CASSHPGLAGADTQYF. DNA sequence: TGTGCCAGCAGCCACCCGGGACTAGCGGGGGCAGATACGCAGTATTTT.